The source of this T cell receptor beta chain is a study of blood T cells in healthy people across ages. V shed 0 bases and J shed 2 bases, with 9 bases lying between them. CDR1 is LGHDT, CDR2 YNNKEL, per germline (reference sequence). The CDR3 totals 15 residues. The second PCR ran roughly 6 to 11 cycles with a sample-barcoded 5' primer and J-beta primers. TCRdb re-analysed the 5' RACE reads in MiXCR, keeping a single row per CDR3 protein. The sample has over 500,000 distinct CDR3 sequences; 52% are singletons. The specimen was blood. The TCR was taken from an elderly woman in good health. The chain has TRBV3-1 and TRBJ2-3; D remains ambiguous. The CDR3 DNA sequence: TGTGCCAGCAGCCAAGATCAGTACGTCACAGATACGCAGTATTTT. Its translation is CASSQDQYVTDTQYF.